This T cell receptor beta chain emerged from a study of blood T cell repertoires in COVID-19. The assay was immunoSEQ multiplex PCR, and TCRdb's table has in-frame clones only and misses some. The sample yields 140,000 or so clones, 85% seen once. Either two negative PCRs, clearance, or symptom resolution qualified Cohort 3 donors as recovered. Specimen: PBMCs or T cells enriched from blood (not recorded which). The TCR comes from a woman aged 40 to 50 who had recovered from COVID-19.

This CDR3 is CASMGTGSNEKLFF. In DNA form, the CDR3 reads TGTGCCAGCATGGGGACAGGCTCTAATGAAAAACTGTTTTTT. The chain couples TRBV28 to TRBJ1-4, with 8 positions matching TRBD1. The J segment lost 3 bases and the V segment lost 7 bases, leaving 4 bases of the junction unmatched. The CDR3 runs 14 residues. Germline loops: CDR1 MDHEN, CDR2 SYDVKM.